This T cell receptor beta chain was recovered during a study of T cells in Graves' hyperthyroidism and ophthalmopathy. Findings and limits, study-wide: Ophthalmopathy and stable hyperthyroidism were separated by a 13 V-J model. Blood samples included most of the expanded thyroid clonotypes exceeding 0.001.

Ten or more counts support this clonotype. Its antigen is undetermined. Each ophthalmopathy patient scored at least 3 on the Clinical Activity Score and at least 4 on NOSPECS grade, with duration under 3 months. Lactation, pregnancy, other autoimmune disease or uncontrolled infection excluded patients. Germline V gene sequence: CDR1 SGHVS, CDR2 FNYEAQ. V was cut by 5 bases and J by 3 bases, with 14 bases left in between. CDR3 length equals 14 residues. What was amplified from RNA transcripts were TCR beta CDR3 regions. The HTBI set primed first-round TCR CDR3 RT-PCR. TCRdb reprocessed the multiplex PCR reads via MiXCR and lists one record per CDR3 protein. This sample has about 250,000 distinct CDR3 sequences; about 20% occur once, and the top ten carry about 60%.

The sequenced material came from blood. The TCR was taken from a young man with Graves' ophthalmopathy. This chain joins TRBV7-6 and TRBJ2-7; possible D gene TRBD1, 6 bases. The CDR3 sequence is CASSLGTRGYEQYF. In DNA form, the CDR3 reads TGTGCCAGCAGCCTCGGGACACGGGGCTACGAGCAGTACTTC.